The present TCR beta chain was sequenced within a study of radiation and T cells in renal cell carcinoma (dated by TCRdb to about 2020). With regard to the full study: A total of some 55 samples underwent TCR beta sequencing, made up of approximately 26 tumors and roughly 27 peripheral blood samples. The final blood draw was performed at 4 weeks after radiation, at the same time as nephrectomy. Across all 50 or so samples, 4,000,000 or so unique CDR3 nucleotide sequences encoding roughly 2,800,000 unique CDR3 amino acid sequences were identified. What the research found in general, with its limitations: Because pretreatment tumor biopsies were not available, the study could not determine whether clonotypes were already present within the tumor at baseline. Because the trial had a single-armed design, the trial could not examine how radiation dose or scheduling affected the TCR repertoire. Dynamics of the blood repertoire were not tracked past 4 weeks after treatment. Top tumor clonotypes rose in blood from baseline to 2 weeks post-radiation, then contracted by 4 weeks, suggesting transient expansion of tumor-resident clones.

The CDR3 runs 15 residues from the cysteine to the phenylalanine. The DNA shown is the 45-base CDR3, in frame from base 1. V is pared back by 0 bases and J by 5 bases, with 11 bases lying between the germline termini. The germline V gene (reference sequence) supplies CDR1 LNHDA and CDR2 SQIVND. TCR beta libraries were generated from genomic DNA with the immunoSEQ kit, following the manufacturer's recommendations. To prepare libraries, a first multiplex PCR with proprietary primers was run, followed by a second PCR that added unique barcodes, and a bead cleanup was done after each round. Each sample batch included a kit-provided positive control reaction and a negative control reaction. The final libraries were assessed on an Agilent 4200 TapeStation D1000 ScreenTape, pooled by volume, and quantified by qPCR. An Illumina NextSeq500 fitted with a MidOutput 150-cycle cartridge performed the sequencing, running 156 Read1 cycles and 15 Index1 cycles with the kit's custom primers. The pooled library was loaded at 0.9 to 1 pM with a roughly 20% PhiX control spike-in. As for the original processing: Vendor-processed data were analyzed in R, and a clonotype was defined as all T cells sharing the same CDR3 nucleotide sequence. In the clone abundance analyses, frequencies were normalized to the 10,000 most abundant clones in each sample. Public T cell clones, which averaged fewer than five per sample, were excluded before analysis. Tumor-enriched clonotypes and baseline blood-enriched clonotypes were defined as those with an abundance difference of at least 32-fold between compartments. A beta-binomial differential abundance model was applied to find clonotypes that expanded or contracted between blood time points. Tumor-blood repertoire similarity was measured with the Baroni-Urbani and Buser coefficient, and group comparisons used two-tailed Wilcoxon tests in R. TCRdb retrieved this table from immuneACCESS and kept in-frame rearrangements only. Not all clones are present; in checked studies, unresolved V genes account for under half, and no reason is known for the remainder. Clone size and the V and J calls come from that table; the DNA yielded D and trimming. The sample table shows around 170,000 clones, and 88% are seen once. Together, the top ten hold 11% of the sample.

This clone was found once. The antigen it binds to is not known. It has no much larger one-base neighbor in the sample; base qualities were not kept. The label giving this sample's time point can be read as: blood 4 weeks post-SBRT, at nephrectomy. The treatment or condition label, read with the paper, signifies: 15 Gy SBRT to primary tumor, nephrectomy 4 weeks later. The samples were drawn from a clinical trial, where primary renal cell carcinomas were treated with 15 Gy of stereotactic body radiation therapy and then removed by nephrectomy 4 weeks afterward. To track tumor-enriched clonotypes, serial peripheral blood was sampled from radiation-treated patients at baseline and at 2 weeks and 4 weeks after SBRT. Every patient had renal cell carcinoma of clear cell pathology. The QIAamp DNA Blood Mini Kit (Qiagen) was used to prepare genomic DNA for TCR sequencing. Samples were included in the analyses only if all quality control checks were passed.

The V gene is TRBV19 and the J gene is TRBJ1-5; the best D guess is TRBD1, with 5 bases matching. This TCR came from a woman between 45 and 65 years old with renal cell carcinoma. The sequenced sample was blood, obtained from a patient whose treatment included radiotherapy and nephrectomy. The CDR3 loop reads CASSIDLDSDQPQHF. The sequenced DNA: TGTGCCAGTAGTATAGATCTAGACAGTGATCAGCCCCAGCATTTT.